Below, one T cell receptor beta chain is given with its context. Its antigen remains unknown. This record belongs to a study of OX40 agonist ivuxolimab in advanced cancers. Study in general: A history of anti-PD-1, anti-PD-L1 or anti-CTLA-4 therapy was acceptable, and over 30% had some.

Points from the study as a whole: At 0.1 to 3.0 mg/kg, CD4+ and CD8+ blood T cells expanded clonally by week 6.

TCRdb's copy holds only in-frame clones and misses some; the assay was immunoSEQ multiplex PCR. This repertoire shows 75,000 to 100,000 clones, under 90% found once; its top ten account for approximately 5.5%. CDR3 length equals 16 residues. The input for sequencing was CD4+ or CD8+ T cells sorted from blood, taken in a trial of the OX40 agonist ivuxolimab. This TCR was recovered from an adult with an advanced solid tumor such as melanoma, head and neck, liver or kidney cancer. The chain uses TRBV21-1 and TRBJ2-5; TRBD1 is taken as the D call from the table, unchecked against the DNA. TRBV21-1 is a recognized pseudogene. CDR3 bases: TGTGCCAGCAGCAAAGAGGCGCGTCAGGAACGAGAGACCCAGTACTTC. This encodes CASSKEARQERETQYF.